The T cell receptor (beta chain) described here comes from a study of blood T cell repertoires in COVID-19 (TCRdb year 2020). About the study as a whole: Samples covering the acute and convalescent phases of COVID-19 were provided by collaborators in the United States, Italy and Spain. The dataset comprised deeply sampled blood TCRbeta repertoires from subjects exposed to, actively infected with, or recovered from COVID-19. The samples were drawn from the first 160 participants of the ongoing ImmuneRACE study and from about 1,200 subjects provided by 6 global collaborators. A freely available public database, intended as a resource for researchers studying the immune response to SARS-CoV-2, is where the repertoires were released. A de-identified subject ID, COVID-19 status, age in years and sex were almost always included in the sample metadata. Where available, HLA class I and class II types were taken from metadata supplied by the sample provider and were not determined by assay-based typing. The material from the prospective study consisted of cDNA or gDNA derived from T cells, B-cell-depleted T cells, or PBMCs.

The investigation overall reported the following: Clinical and demographic metadata were provided uncurated, with the amount varying by source and participant.

About this clone: What this receptor recognizes is not known. No base quality information exists; no much larger clone differs at one position.

TCRbeta CDR3 regions were amplified from genomic DNA using the immunoSEQ Assay, a bias-controlled multiplex PCR. From the authors' description of their analysis: Nucleated cell counts per sample were estimated from amplification of reference gene primers within the assay. To quantify the absolute abundance of each unique TCRbeta CDR3 rearrangement, sequence reads were collapsed and filtered. For each sample, productive Simpson clonality was calculated as the square root of Simpson's diversity index across productive rearrangements. Not all clones reach the TCRdb copy of this immuneACCESS table, which keeps in-frame sequences only. Checked studies attribute under half of the gap to unresolved V genes and leave the rest unexplained. V and J calls and clone size are given by that table; D and trimming were obtained from the DNA. The sample data list approximately 290,000 clones, and nearly 90% of these were observed just once. The ten biggest clones cover around 4.5% of the sample.

Participants in the prospective study were enrolled through a virtual design, were aged about 18 to 100 years, and lived in about 25 United States geographic areas. To assign participants to cohorts, the prospective study relied on clinical history that participants themselves reported in a screening survey and a study questionnaire. Mobile phlebotomists in the prospective study collected whole blood, serum and a nasopharyngeal or oropharyngeal swab from every participant. Additional blood draws and questionnaires over a 2-month period could optionally be provided by prospective study participants. Before DNA extraction, prospective study blood samples were shipped either frozen or at room temperature. V was cut back by 7 bases and J by 4 bases, leaving a gap of 13 bases between them. The CDR3 contains 13 residues, cysteine and phenylalanine counted. Only the CDR3 portion is preserved as DNA: 39 bases, with reading frame beginning at the first base. According to the germline V gene, CDR1 reads MDHEN and CDR2 reads SYDVKM.

Material: PBMCs or T cells enriched from blood (not recorded which). This TCR came from a woman younger than 30 with acute COVID-19. The chain uses TRBV28 and TRBJ1-1; the best D guess is TRBD1, with 5 bases matching. The nucleotides are TGTGCCAGCACCCTGGGGGGGATCACTGAAGCTTTCTTT. This translates into CASTLGGITEAFF.